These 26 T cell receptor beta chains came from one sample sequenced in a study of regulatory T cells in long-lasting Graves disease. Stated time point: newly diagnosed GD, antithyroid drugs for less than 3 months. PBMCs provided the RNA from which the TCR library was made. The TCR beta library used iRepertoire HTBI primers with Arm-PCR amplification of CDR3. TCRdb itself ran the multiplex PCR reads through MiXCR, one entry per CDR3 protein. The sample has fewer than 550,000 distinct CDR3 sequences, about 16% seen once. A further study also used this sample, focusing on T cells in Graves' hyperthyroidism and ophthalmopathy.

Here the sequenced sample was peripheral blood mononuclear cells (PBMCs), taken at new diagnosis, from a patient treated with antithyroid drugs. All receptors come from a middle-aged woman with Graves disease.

In DNA, the CDR3 is TGTGCCAGCAGCCAAGGGAGCGGGGGGGCGAGCACCGGGGAGCTGTTTTTT. Translating it yields CASSQGSGGASTGELFF. The V call is TRBV3-1, the J call TRBJ2-2, with 10 positions matching TRBD2. V was clipped by 1 base and J by 4 bases; unmatched bases: 6. The CDR3 totals 17 residues. Germline CDR1 and CDR2: LGHDT and YNNKEL (reference sequence).

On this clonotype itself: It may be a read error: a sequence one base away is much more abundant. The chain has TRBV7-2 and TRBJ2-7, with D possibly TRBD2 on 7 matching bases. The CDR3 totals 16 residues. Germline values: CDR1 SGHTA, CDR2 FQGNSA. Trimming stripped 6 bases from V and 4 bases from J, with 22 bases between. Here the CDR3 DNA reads TGTACCAGCAGTTCCCCCTATGGGGGGGGCCCTTACGAGCAGTACTTC. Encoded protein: CTSSSPYGGGPYEQYF.

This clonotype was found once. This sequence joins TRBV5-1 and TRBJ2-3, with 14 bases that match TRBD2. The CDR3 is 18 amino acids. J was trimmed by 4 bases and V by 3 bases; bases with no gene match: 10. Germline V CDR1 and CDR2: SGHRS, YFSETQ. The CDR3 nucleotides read TGCGCCAGCAGCTCGACTAGCGGGGGGGCCGTCTTGCCAGATACGCAGTATTTT. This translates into CASSSTSGGAVLPDTQYF.

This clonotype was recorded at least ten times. This CDR3 is CASRGALITEAFF. CDR3 in DNA: TGTGCCAGCAGGGGGGCACTTATCACTGAAGCTTTCTTT. The chain combines TRBV12-3 or TRBV12-4 with TRBJ1-1; possibly TRBD1 for D (6 bases). CDR3 length: 13 residues. V lost 6 bases, J lost 4 bases, and 12 bases lay in between.

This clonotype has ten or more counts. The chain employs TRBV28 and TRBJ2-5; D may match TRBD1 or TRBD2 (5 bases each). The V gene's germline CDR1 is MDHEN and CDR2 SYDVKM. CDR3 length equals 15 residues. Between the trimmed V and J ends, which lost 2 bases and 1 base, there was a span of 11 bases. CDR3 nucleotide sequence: TGTGCCAGCAGTTTACCCAACGGGGCCCAAGAGACCCAGTACTTC. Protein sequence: CASSLPNGAQETQYF.

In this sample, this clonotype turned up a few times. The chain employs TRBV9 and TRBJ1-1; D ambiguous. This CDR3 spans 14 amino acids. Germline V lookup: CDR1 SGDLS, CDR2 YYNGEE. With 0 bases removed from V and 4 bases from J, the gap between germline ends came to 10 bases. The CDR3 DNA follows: TGTGCCAGCAGCGTAGATTCGGGCCTCACTGAAGCTTTCTTT. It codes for CASSVDSGLTEAFF.

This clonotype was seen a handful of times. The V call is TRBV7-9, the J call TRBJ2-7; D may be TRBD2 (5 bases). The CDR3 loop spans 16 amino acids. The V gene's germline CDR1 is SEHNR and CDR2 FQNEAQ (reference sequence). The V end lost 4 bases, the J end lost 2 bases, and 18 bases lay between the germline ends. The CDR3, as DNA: TGTGCCAGCAGCTCTACTAGTACAGCAGCCCCCTACGAGCAGTACTTC. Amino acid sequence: CASSSTSTAAPYEQYF.

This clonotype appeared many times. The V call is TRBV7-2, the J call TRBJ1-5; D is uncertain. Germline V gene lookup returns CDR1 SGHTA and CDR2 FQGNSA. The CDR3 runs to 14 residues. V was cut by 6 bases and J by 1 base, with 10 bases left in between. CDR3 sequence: CASRQGASNQPQHF. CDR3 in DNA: TGTGCCAGCAGGCAAGGTGCCAGCAATCAGCCCCAGCATTTT.

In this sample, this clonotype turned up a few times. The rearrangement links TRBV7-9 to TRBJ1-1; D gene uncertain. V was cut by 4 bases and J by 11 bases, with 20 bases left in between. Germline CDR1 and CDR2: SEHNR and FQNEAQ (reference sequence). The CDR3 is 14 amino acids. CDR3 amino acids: CASSSQPGILEAFF. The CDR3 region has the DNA TGTGCCAGCAGCTCCCAGCCTGGGATCCTTGAGGCTTTCTTT.

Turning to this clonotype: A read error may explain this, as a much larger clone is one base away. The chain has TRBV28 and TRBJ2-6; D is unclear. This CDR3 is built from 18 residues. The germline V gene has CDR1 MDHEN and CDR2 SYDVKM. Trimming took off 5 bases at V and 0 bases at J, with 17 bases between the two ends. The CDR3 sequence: CASSNQRIPLSGANVLTF. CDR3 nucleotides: TGTGCCAGCAGTAATCAGAGGATTCCCCTCTCTGGGGCCAACGTCCTGACTTTC.

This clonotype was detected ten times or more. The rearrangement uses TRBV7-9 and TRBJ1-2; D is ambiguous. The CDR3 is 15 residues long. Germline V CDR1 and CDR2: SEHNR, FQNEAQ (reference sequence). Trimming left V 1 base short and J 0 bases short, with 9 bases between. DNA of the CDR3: TGTGCCAGCAGCTTAGGCCAGGCCGCTAACTATGGCTACACCTTC. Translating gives CASSLGQAANYGYTF. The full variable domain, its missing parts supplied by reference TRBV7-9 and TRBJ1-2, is DTGVSQNPRHKITKRGQNVTFRCDPISEHNRLYWYRQTLGQGPEFLTYFQNEAQLEKSRLLSDRFSAERPKGSFSTLEIQRTEQGDSAMYLCASSLGQAANYGYTFGSGTRLTVV.

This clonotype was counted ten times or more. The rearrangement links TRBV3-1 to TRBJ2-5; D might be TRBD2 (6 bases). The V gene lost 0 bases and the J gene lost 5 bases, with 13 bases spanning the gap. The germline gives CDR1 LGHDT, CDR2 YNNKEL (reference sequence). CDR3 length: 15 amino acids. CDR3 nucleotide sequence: TGTGCCAGCAGCCAAGAGACTAGAGATGAGGAGACCCAGTACTTC. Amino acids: CASSQETRDEETQYF.

This CDR3 reads CASSVVAGDNEQFF. In DNA, the CDR3 is TGTGCCAGCAGCGTAGTGGCGGGGGACAATGAGCAGTTCTTC. V gene TRBV9 combines with J gene TRBJ2-1, with TRBD2 matching over 7 bases. The CDR3 has 14 amino acids. Germline V gives CDR1 SGDLS, CDR2 YYNGEE. V shed 0 bases and J 5 bases; nucleotides not matched to a gene: 2.

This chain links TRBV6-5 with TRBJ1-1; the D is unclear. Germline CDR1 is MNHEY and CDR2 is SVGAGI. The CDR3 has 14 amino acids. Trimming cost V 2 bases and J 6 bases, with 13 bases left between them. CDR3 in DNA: TGTGCCAGCAGTTACGGAAGCGGTGGGGCTGAAGCTTTCTTT. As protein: CASSYGSGGAEAFF.

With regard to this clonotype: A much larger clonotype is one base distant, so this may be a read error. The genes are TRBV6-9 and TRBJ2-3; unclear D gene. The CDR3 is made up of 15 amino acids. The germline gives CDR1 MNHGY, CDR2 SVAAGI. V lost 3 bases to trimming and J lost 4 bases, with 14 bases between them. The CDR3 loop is CASSYLVPWADTQYF. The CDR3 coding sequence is TGTGCCAGCAGTTACTTGGTACCCTGGGCAGATACGCAGTATTTT.

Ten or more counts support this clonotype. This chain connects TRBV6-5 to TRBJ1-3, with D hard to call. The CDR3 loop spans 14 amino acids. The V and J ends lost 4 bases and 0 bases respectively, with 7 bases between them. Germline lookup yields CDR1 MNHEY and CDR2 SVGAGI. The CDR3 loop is CASSFGASGNTIYF. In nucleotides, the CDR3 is TGTGCCAGCAGTTTCGGTGCCTCTGGAAACACCATATATTTT.

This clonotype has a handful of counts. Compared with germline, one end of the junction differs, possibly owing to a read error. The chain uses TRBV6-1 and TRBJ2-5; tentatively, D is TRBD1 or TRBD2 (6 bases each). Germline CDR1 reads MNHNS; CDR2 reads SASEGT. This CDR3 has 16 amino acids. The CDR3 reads CASREGGGVFGETQYF. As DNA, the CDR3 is TGTGCCAGCAGAGAAGGAGGGGGAGTCTTCGGAGAGACCCAGTACTTC.

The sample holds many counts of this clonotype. Written as DNA, the CDR3 is TGCGCCAGCAGCCAAGAGGGACTAGCGGAAACAGATACGCAGTATTTT. Encoded protein: CASSQEGLAETDTQYF. The V call is TRBV5-1, the J call TRBJ2-3, with TRBD2 identical over 11 bases. V was pared by 4 bases and J by 3 bases, with 7 bases of the junction left unmatched. The CDR3 totals 16 residues. Germline V gives CDR1 SGHRS, CDR2 YFSETQ.

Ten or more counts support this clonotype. This chain's CDR3 is CASSLVPEGANTEAFF. The CDR3 DNA sequence: TGCGCCAGCAGCTTGGTTCCCGAAGGGGCGAACACTGAAGCTTTCTTT. The V call is TRBV5-1, the J call TRBJ1-1; weak D call: TRBD1 (5 bases). V was trimmed by 0 bases and J by 1 base, leaving 13 bases between them. The CDR3 totals 16 residues. Germline values: CDR1 SGHRS, CDR2 YFSETQ.

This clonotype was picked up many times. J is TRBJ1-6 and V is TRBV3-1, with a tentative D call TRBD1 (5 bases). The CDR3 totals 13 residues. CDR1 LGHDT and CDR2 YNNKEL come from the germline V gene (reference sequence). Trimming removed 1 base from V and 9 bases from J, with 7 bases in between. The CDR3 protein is CASSQGRASPLHF. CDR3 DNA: TGTGCCAGCAGCCAAGGCAGGGCTTCACCCCTCCACTTT.

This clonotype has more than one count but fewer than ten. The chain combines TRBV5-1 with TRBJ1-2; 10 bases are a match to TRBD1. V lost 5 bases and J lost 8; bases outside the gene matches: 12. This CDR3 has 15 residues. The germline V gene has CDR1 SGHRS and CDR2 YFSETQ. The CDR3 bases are TGCGCCAGCAGACCGGACAGGGGGGAGAATAAAGGCTACACCTTC. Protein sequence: CASRPDRGENKGYTF.

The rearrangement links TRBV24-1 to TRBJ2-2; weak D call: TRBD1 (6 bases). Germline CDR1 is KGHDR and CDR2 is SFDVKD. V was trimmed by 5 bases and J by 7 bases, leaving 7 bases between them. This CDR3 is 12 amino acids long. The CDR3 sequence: CATSAGDGELFF. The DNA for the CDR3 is TGTGCCACCAGTGCAGGGGACGGGGAGCTGTTTTTT.

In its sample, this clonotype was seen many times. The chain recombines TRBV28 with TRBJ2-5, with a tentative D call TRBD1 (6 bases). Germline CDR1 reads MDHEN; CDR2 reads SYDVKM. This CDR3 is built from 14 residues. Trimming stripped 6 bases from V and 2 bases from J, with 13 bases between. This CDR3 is CASRPGTQQETQYF. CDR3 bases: TGTGCCAGCAGACCCGGGACACAACAAGAGACCCAGTACTTC.

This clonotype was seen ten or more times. The CDR3 loop is CASSLAAGGGRDTQYF. The CDR3 DNA sequence: TGTGCCAGCAGCTTAGCGGCGGGCGGGGGCCGCGATACGCAGTATTTT. The chain has TRBV7-2 and TRBJ2-3, with D maybe TRBD2 (7 bases). V was trimmed by 0 bases and J by 6 bases, leaving 16 bases between them. From germline, CDR1 is SGHTA and CDR2 FQGNSA. The length of the CDR3 is 16 residues.

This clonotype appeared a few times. CDR3 protein: CASSATSGGARTGELFF. The CDR3 DNA is TGTGCCAGCAGCGCTACTAGCGGGGGGGCTAGAACCGGGGAGCTGTTTTTT. V is TRBV7-8 and J is TRBJ2-2; 13 nucleotides align to TRBD2. Germline assignment: CDR1 SGHVS and CDR2 FQNEAQ. CDR3 length: 17 amino acids. The J segment lost 5 bases and the V segment lost 5 bases, leaving 8 bases of the junction unmatched.

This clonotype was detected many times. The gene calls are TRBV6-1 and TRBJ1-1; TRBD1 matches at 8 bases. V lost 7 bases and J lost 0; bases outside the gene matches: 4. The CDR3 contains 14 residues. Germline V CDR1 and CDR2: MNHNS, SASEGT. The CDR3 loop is CASTETGVNTEAFF. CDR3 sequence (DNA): TGTGCCAGCACCGAGACAGGGGTGAACACTGAAGCTTTCTTT.